This T cell receptor (beta chain) was sequenced in a study of blood T cell repertoires in COVID-19. Study-wide context: T cells, B-cell-depleted T cells, or PBMCs supplied cDNA or gDNA.

The protocol was immunoSEQ multiplex PCR, while the TCRdb copy is restricted to in-frame clones and leaves out a portion. The repertoire holds approximately 180,000 clones, with more than 65% as singletons. Germline V CDR1 and CDR2: LGHDT, YNNKEL (reference sequence). The CDR3 consists of 13 residues. Trimming took 5 bases from V and 2 from J, leaving 10 bases between them. The sample holds one count of this clone. The sample taken for sequencing was PBMCs or T cells enriched from blood (not recorded which). The receptor was derived from a man aged 50-60 years who had recovered from COVID-19. The V gene is TRBV3-1 (or the pseudogene TRBV3-2), the J gene TRBJ2-7; maybe TRBD1 (6 bases). The CDR3 DNA sequence: TGTGCCAGCAGCGCGGACAGCCCCTACGAGCAGTACTTC. Translation gives CASSADSPYEQYF.